The rows below give T cell receptor beta chains drawn from one sample of a study of T cell repertoires in cytomegalovirus infection. One entry per CDR3 protein, called by TCRdb with MiXCR from the reads. The data show around 240,000 distinct CDR3 sequences, about 23% seen once. Material: CD8+ T cells from PBMCs. These receptors were taken from a human donor in good health (CMV status not recorded). Some clones in this sample may be carry-over from other donors' samples. CDR3s include the opening cysteine and the closing phenylalanine or tryptophan. Each record gives: D gene, clone size, J gene, V gene, CDR3 protein, CDR3 DNA. The D gene is left open where the match is weak. Size values are once, few and many counts, or a class for expanded clones, and some rows have none.

>.|.|TRBJ1-4|TRBV12-5
CASGLGGGATTNEKLFF
TGTGCTAGTGGTTTGGGGGGGGGGGCCACAACTAATGAAAAACTGTTTTTT
>.|few|TRBJ1-1|TRBV20-1
CSAPAGSPNTEAFF
TGCAGTGCTCCCGCAGGGAGTCCGAACACTGAAGCTTTCTTT
>TRBD2|.|TRBJ2-7|TRBV4-1
CASSRLAGESYEQYF
TGCGCCAGCAGCCGACTAGCGGGGGAATCCTACGAGCAGTACTTC
>TRBD1|.|TRBJ1-1|TRBV20-1
CSARDWTDGDSFLAFF
TGCAGTGCTAGAGATTGGACCGATGGGGACAGTTTTTTAGCTTTCTTT
>.|.|TRBJ2-1|TRBV20-1
CSARTGVNEQFF
TGCAGTGCTAGGACGGGGGTGAATGAGCAGTTCTTC
>TRBD1|few|TRBJ1-5|TRBV20-1
CSAWGTGESGNQPQHF
TGCAGTGCTTGGGGGACAGGGGAAAGTGGCAATCAGCCCCAGCATTTT
>.|few|TRBJ2-7|TRBV5-6
CASSYRDWDYEQYF
TGTGCCAGCAGCTATCGGGACTGGGACTACGAGCAGTACTTC
>.|.|TRBJ1-2|TRBV29-1
CSVEGRIANYGYTF
TGCAGCGTTGAGGGAAGGATTGCTAACTATGGCTACACCTTC
>.|medium-sized|TRBJ1-1|TRBV7-6
CASSLGGGEIVTEAFF
TGTGCCAGCAGCTTAGGGGGTGGGGAGATAGTTACTGAAGCTTTCTTT
>.|.|TRBJ1-5|TRBV11-2
CASSSYRDNQPQHF
TGTGCCAGCAGCTCGTACAGGGACAATCAGCCCCAGCATTTT
>.|many|TRBJ2-1|TRBV7-9
CASSPTSYNEQFF
TGTGCCAGCAGTCCAACGTCTTACAATGAGCAGTTCTTC
>TRBD1|.|TRBJ1-1|TRBV9
CASSYQGATEAFF
TGTGCCAGCAGTTATCAGGGGGCCACTGAAGCTTTCTTT
>.|.|TRBJ1-3|TRBV20-1
CSADRDGATGNTIYF
TGCAGTGCTGACCGGGACGGAGCTACGGGAAACACCATATATTTT
>.|once|TRBJ2-6|TRBV6-5
CASSWGVSGANVLTF
TGTGCCAGCTCCTGGGGGGTCTCTGGGGCCAACGTCCTGACTTTC
>.|many|TRBJ2-7|TRBV7-2
CASSLFQGYEQYF
TGTGCCAGCAGCTTATTTCAGGGGTACGAGCAGTACTTC
>TRBD2|few|TRBJ2-7|TRBV5-6
CASSLDLGRDLYEQYF
TGTGCCAGCAGCTTGGACCTCGGGAGGGATCTCTACGAGCAGTACTTC
>.|.|TRBJ2-3|TRBV7-6
CASSWPAGVDTQYF
TGTGCCAGCAGCTGGCCGGCAGGGGTGGATACGCAGTATTTT
>.|many|TRBJ1-1|TRBV5-4
CASIRAGLNTEAFF
TGTGCCAGCATTCGGGCGGGACTGAACACTGAAGCTTTCTTT
>.|.|TRBJ2-1|TRBV19
CASSQTAYNEQFF
TGTGCCAGTAGTCAGACAGCATACAATGAGCAGTTCTTC
>TRBD1|many|TRBJ1-2|TRBV7-2
CASSPTGALGYGYTF
TGTGCCAGCAGCCCGACAGGGGCCCTAGGCTATGGCTACACCTTC
>.|few|TRBJ1-6|TRBV2
CASKSYNSPLHF
TGTGCCAGCAAATCGTATAATTCACCCCTCCACTTT
>.|few|TRBJ1-1|TRBV14
CASSQDLTGMNTEAFF
TGTGCCAGCAGCCAAGATCTTACAGGAATGAACACTGAAGCTTTCTTT
>.|.|TRBJ1-2|TRBV12-3/TRBV12-4
CASSSGQPNSGYTF
TGTGCCAGCAGTAGTGGACAGCCTAACTCTGGCTACACCTTC
>.|.|TRBJ2-7|TRBV28
CASSPWYRAYEQYF
TGTGCCAGCAGCCCCTGGTACAGAGCCTACGAGCAGTACTTC
>.|few|TRBJ2-1|TRBV14
CASSHPGTTGTIYNEQFF
TGTGCCAGCAGCCATCCAGGGACAACCGGGACTATATACAATGAGCAGTTCTTC
>TRBD1|.|TRBJ1-2|TRBV7-9
CASSSTGAFNYGYTF
TGTGCCAGCAGTTCCACAGGGGCTTTTAACTATGGCTACACCTTC
>.|few|TRBJ1-2|TRBV10-3
CAISELGFGYGYTF
TGTGCCATCAGTGAATTGGGGTTCGGTTACGGCTACACCTTC
>TRBD1|few|TRBJ2-2|TRBV12-3/TRBV12-4
CASSKGTDRGDTGELFF
TGTGCCAGCAGTAAAGGGACGGACAGGGGGGACACCGGGGAGCTGTTTTTT
>.|many|TRBJ1-1|TRBV28
CASSYPTGRWTEAFF
TGTGCCAGCAGTTACCCTACAGGAAGGTGGACTGAAGCTTTCTTT
>.|.|TRBJ1-4|TRBV6-5
CASRRYAGSTNEKLFF
TGTGCCAGCAGACGCTACGCGGGATCAACTAATGAAAAACTGTTTTTT
>.|.|TRBJ1-4|TRBV18
CASSSTPGNEKLFF
TGTGCCAGCTCATCAACTCCAGGGAACGAAAAACTGTTTTTT
>.|many|TRBJ1-4|TRBV12-3/TRBV12-4
CASSLALGSENEKLFF
TGTGCCAGCAGCCTCGCCCTGGGCAGCGAAAATGAAAAACTGTTTTTT
>.|.|TRBJ2-3|TRBV19
CASKRHVGSTDTQYF
TGTGCCAGTAAAAGACACGTTGGGTCCACAGATACGCAGTATTTT
>TRBD1|few|TRBJ1-1|TRBV20-1
CSARDLDRGMNTEAFF
TGCAGTGCTAGAGATTTGGACAGGGGGATGAACACTGAAGCTTTCTTT
>.|.|TRBJ2-4|TRBV28
CASSESFPSGPEVIGKNIQYF
TGTGCCAGCAGCGAAAGTTTCCCCTCAGGGCCTGAGGTTATAGGCAAAAACATTCAGTACTTC
>TRBD1|few|TRBJ2-1|TRBV5-4
CASSLGTGQALYNEQFF
TGTGCCAGCAGCTTGGGGACAGGACAGGCCCTTTACAATGAGCAGTTCTTC
>TRBD2|many|TRBJ2-5|TRBV7-2
CASSLAAHLAGVQETQYF
TGTGCCAGCAGCCTCGCAGCCCATCTAGCGGGGGTACAGGAGACCCAGTACTTC
>.|few|TRBJ1-3|TRBV4-1
CASSQEPGRDTIYF
TGCGCCAGCAGCCAAGAGCCAGGGAGAGACACCATATATTTT
>.|few|TRBJ2-7|TRBV12-3/TRBV12-4
CASSPHWSYEQYF
TGTGCCAGCAGTCCCCACTGGTCCTACGAGCAGTACTTC
>.|many|TRBJ1-1|TRBV7-6
CASSSRSEQNEAFF
TGTGCCAGCAGCTCCCGTAGCGAACAAAATGAAGCTTTCTTT
>TRBD2|few|TRBJ2-1|TRBV11-1
CASSLAPSGYSYNEQFF
TGTGCCAGCAGCTTAGCGCCTAGCGGATATTCCTACAATGAGCAGTTCTTC
>TRBD2|many|TRBJ2-1|TRBV7-9
CASSRTSGDYNEQFF
TGTGCCAGCAGCCGTACTAGCGGGGACTACAATGAGCAGTTCTTC
>.|.|TRBJ2-2|TRBV19
CASSIPRNTGELFF
TGTGCCAGTAGTATCCCGCGGAACACCGGGGAGCTGTTTTTT
>.|few|TRBJ2-6|TRBV29-1
CSVVISGANVLTF
TGCAGCGTTGTCATATCTGGGGCCAACGTCCTGACTTTC
>TRBD1|.|TRBJ2-3|TRBV2
CASSGGQGRDTQYF
TGTGCCAGCAGTGGGGGACAGGGCAGAGATACGCAGTATTTT
>.|.|TRBJ2-7|TRBV25-1
CASSVGHPYEQYF
TGTGCCAGCAGTGTGGGACACCCTTACGAGCAGTACTTC